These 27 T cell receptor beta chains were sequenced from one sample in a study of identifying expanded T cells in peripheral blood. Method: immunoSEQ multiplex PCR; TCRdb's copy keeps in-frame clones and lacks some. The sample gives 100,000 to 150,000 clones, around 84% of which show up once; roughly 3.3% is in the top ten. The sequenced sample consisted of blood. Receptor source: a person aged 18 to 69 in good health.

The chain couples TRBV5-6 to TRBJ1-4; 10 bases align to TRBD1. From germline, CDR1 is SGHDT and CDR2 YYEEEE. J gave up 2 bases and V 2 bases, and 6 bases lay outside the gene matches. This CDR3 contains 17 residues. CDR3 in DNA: TGTGCCAGCAGCTTCAGACAGGGGGCGCCGACTAATGAAAAACTGTTTTTT. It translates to CASSFRQGAPTNEKLFF. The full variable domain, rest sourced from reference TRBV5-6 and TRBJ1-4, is DAGVTQSPTHLIKTRGQQVTLRCSPKSGHDTVSWYQQALGQGPQFIFQYYEEEERQRGNFPDRFSGHQFPNYSSELNVNALLLGDSALYLCASSFRQGAPTNEKLFFGSGTQLSVL.

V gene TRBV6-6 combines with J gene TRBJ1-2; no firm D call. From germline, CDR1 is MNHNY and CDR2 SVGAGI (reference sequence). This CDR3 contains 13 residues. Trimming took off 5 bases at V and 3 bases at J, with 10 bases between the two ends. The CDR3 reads CASSPAAYYGYTF. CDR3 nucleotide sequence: TGTGCCAGCAGTCCAGCGGCTTACTATGGCTACACCTTC.

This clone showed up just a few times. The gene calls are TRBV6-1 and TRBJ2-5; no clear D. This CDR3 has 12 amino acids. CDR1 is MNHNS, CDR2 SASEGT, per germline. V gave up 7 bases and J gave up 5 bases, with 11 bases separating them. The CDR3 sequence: CASTPARETQYF. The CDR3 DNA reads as TGTGCCAGCACGCCGGCCAGGGAGACCCAGTACTTC.

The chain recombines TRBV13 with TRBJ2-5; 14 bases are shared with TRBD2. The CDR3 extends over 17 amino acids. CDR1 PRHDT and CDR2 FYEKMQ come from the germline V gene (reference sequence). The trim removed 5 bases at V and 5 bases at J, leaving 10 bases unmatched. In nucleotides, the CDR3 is TGTGCCAGCAGCAATGGGGGACTAGCGGGGGCTAGGGAGACCCAGTACTTC. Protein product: CASSNGGLAGARETQYF.

DNA of the CDR3: TGTGCCAGCGGACCGGGACAGGGGTCGACCGGGGAGCTGTTTTTT. Encoded protein: CASGPGQGSTGELFF. The chain has TRBV2 and TRBJ2-2; 10 bases are shared with TRBD1. The junction had 8 bases not matched to a gene; V was cut back by 8 bases and J by 5 bases. Per germline, CDR1 SNHLY and CDR2 FYNNEI. The CDR3 contains 15 residues.

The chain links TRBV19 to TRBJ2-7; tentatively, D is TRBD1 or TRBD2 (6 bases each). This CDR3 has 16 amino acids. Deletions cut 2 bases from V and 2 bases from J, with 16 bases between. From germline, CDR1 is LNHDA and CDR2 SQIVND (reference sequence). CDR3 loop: CASSIFHRGRTYEQYF. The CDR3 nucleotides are TGTGCCAGTAGTATATTCCACCGGGGGCGAACCTACGAGCAGTACTTC.

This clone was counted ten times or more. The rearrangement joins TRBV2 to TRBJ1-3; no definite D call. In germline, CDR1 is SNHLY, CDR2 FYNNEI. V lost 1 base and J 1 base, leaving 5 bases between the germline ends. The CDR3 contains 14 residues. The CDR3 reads CASSEVGSGNTIYF. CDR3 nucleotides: TGTGCCAGCAGTGAAGTGGGATCTGGAAACACCATATATTTT. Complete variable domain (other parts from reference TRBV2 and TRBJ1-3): EPEVTQTPSHQVTQMGQEVILRCVPISNHLYFYWYRQILGQKVEFLVSFYNNEISEKSEIFDDQFSVERPDGSNFTLKIRSTKLEDSAMYFCASSEVGSGNTIYFGEGSWLTVV.

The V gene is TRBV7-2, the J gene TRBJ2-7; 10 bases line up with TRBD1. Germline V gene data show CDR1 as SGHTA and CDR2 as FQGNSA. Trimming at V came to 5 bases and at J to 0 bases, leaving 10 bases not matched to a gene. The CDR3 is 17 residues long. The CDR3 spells CASSRTGGSTISYEQYF. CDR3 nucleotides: TGTGCCAGCAGCAGGACAGGGGGATCCACCATCTCCTACGAGCAGTACTTC.

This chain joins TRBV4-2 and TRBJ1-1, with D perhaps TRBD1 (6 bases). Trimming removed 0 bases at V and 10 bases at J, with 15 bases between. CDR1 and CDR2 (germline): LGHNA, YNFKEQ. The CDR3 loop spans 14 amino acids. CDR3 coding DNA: TGTGCCAGCAGCCAAGAGGGCCCTCGAGGGGGAGCTTTCTTT. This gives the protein CASSQEGPRGGAFF.

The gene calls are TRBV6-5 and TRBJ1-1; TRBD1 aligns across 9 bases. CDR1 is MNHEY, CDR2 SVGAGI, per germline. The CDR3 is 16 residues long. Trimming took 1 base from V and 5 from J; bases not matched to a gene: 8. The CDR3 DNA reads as TGTGCCAGCAGTTACTACGTCACAGGGGGCAGGACTGAAGCTTTCTTT. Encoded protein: CASSYYVTGGRTEAFF.

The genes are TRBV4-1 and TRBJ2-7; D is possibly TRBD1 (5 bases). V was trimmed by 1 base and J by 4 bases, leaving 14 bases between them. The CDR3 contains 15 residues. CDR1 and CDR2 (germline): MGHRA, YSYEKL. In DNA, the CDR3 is TGCGCCAGCAGCCAAGGGGAAGACAGAGGTTACGAGCAGTACTTC. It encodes CASSQGEDRGYEQYF.

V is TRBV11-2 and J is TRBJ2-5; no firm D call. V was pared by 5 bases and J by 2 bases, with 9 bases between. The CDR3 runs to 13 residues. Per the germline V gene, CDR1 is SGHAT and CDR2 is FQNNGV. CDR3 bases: TGTGCCAGCAGCATCGGTCCTCAAGAGACCCAGTACTTC. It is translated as CASSIGPQETQYF.

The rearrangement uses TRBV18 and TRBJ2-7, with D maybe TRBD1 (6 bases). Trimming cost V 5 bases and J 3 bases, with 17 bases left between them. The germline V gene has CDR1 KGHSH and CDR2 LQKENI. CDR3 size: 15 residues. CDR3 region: CASSARPHRDYEQYF. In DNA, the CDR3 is TGTGCCAGCTCAGCAAGGCCTCACAGGGACTACGAGCAGTACTTC.

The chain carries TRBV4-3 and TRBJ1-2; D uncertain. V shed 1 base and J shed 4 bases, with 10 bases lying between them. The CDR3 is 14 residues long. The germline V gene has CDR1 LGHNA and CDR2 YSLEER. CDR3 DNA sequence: TGCGCCAGCAGCCAAGTCGACGGCCCCTATGGCTACACCTTC. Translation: CASSQVDGPYGYTF.

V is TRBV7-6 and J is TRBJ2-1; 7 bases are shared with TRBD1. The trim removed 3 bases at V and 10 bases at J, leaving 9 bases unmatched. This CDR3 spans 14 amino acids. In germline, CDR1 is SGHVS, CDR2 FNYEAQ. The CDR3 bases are TGTGCCAGCAGCTTCGAAATAGGGGGCGGGGAGCAGTTCTTC. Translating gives CASSFEIGGGEQFF.

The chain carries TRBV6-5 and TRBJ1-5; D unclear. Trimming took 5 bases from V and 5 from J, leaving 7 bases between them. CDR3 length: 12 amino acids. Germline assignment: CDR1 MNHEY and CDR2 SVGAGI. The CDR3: CASSHQYQPQHF. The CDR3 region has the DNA TGTGCCAGCAGTCACCAATATCAGCCCCAGCATTTT.

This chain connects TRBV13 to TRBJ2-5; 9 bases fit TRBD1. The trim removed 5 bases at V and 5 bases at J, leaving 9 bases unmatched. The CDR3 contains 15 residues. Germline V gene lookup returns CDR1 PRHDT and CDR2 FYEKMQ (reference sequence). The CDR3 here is CASSTWTGVRETQYF. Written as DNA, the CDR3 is TGTGCCAGCAGCACGTGGACAGGGGTCAGGGAGACCCAGTACTTC. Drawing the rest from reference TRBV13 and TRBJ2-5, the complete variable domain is AAGVIQSPRHLIKEKRETATLKCYPIPRHDTVYWYQQGPGQDPQFLISFYEKMQSDKGSIPDRFSAQQFSDYHSELNMSSLELGDSALYFCASSTWTGVRETQYFGPGTRLLVL.

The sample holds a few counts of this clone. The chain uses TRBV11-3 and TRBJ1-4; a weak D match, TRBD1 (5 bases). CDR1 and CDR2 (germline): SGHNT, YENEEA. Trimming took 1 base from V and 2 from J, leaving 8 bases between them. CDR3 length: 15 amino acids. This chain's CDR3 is CASSLAGTTNEKLFF. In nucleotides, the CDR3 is TGTGCCAGCAGCTTAGCGGGGACCACTAATGAAAAACTGTTTTTT.

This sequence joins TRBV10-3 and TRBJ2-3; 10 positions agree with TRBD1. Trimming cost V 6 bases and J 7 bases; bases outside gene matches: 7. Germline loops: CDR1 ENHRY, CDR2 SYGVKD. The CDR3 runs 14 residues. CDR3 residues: CAISRQGARNTQYF. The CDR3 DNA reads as TGTGCCATCAGCCGACAGGGGGCGAGAAATACGCAGTATTTT.

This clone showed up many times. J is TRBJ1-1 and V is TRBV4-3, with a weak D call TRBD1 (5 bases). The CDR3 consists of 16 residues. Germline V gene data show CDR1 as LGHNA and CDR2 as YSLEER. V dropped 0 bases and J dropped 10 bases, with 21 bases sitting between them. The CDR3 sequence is CASSQEWSDNARVAFF. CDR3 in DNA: TGCGCCAGCAGCCAAGAGTGGTCGGACAACGCTAGAGTAGCTTTCTTT.

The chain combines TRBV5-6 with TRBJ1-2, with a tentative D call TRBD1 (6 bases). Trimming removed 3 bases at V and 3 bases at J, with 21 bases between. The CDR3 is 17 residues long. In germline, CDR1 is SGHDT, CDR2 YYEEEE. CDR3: CASSSQADRIVDYGYTF. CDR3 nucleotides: TGTGCCAGCAGCTCCCAGGCAGACAGGATCGTAGACTATGGCTACACCTTC.

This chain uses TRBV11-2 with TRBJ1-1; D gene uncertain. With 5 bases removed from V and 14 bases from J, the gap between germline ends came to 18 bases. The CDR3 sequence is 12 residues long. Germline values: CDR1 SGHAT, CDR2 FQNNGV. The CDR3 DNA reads TGTGCCAGCAGCCGTGGACGGATTCCGGAATTCTTT. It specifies CASSRGRIPEFF.

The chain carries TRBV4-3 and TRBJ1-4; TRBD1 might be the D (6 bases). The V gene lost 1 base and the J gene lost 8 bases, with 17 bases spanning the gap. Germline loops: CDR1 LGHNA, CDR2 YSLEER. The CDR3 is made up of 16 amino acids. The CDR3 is CASSQAPGEKNEKLFF. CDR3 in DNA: TGCGCCAGCAGCCAAGCCCCAGGGGAGAAAAACGAAAAACTGTTTTTT.

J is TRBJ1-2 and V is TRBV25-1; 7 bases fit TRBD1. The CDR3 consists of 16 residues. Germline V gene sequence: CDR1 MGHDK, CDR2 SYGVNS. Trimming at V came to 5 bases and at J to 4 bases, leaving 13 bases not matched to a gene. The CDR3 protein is CASSPTQGQRGYGYTF. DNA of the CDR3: TGTGCCAGCAGTCCAACCCAGGGACAGAGGGGCTATGGCTACACCTTC.

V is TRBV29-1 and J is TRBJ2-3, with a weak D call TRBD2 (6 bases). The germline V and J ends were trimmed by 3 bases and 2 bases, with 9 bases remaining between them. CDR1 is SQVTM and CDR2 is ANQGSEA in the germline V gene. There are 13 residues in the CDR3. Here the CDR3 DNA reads TGCAGCGTTGAGGGACTTATCACAGATACGCAGTATTTT. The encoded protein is CSVEGLITDTQYF.

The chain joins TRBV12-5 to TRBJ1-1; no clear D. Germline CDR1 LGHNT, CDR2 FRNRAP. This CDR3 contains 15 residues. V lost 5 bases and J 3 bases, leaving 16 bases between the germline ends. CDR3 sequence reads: CASGRGFEDDTEAFF. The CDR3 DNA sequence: TGTGCTAGTGGTCGAGGGTTCGAGGATGACACTGAAGCTTTCTTT.

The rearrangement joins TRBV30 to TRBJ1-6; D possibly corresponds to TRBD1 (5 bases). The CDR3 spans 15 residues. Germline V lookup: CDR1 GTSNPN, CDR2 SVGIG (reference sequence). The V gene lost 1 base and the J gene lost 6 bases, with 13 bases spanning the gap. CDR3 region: CAWSGTQNSNSPLHF. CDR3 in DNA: TGTGCCTGGAGTGGGACACAAAACTCTAATTCACCCCTCCACTTT.